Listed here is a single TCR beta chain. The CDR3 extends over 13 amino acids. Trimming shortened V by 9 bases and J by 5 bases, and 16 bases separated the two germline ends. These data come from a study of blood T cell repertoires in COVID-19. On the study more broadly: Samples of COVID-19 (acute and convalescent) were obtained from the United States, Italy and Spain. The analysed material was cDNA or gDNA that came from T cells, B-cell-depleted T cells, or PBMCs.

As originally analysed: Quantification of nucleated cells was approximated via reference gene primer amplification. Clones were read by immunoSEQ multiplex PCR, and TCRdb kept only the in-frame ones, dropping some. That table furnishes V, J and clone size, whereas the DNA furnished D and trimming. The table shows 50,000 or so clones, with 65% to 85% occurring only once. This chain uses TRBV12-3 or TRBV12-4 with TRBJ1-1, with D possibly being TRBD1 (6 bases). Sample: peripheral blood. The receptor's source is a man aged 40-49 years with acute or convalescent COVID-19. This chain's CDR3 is CASSGRGNTEAFF. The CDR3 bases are TGTGCCAGTTCGGGGAGGGGGAATACTGAAGCTTTCTTT.